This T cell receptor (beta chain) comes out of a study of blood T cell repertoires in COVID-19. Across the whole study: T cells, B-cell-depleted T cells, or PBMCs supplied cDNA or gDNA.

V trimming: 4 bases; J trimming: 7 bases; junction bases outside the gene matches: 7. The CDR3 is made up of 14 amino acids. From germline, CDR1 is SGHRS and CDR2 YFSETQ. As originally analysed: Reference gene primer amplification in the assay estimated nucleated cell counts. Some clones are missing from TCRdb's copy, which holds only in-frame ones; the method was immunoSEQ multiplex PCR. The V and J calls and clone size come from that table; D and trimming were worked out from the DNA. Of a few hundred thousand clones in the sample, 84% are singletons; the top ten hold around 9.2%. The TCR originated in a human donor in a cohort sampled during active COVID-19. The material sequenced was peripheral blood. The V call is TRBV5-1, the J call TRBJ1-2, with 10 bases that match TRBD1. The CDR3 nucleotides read TGCGCCAGCAGCCCGGGACAGGGGTTGAGTGGCTACACCTTC. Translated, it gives CASSPGQGLSGYTF.